Following are 10 T cell receptor beta chains from one sample sequenced in a study of neurological immune-mediated disorders (dated by TCRdb to the late 2010s). Library construction relied on 5' RACE. The instrument given in TCRdb is Illumina HiSeq 2500. Using fastp at Q25 and MiXCR, TCRdb reprocessed the public reads and kept productive beta chains. Merged by CDR3 protein, the rows form single entries marked with the most common genes and DNA. The sample contains 80,000 or so distinct CDR3 sequences, under 10% of them found a single time. 1.7% of the sample comes from the top ten. Source material: PBMCs. These receptors originate from a man between 45 and 60 years old in good health.

This clonotype was seen repeatedly, ten times or more. The chain combines TRBV6-5 with TRBJ2-3; maybe TRBD1 (6 bases). The CDR3 loop spans 17 amino acids. CDR1 and CDR2 from the germline V gene are MNHEY and SVGAGI. V lost 6 bases, J lost 0 bases, and 19 bases lay in between. The CDR3, as DNA: TGTGCCAGCAGCGCGGACAGAGCGGCTTTGAGCACAGATACGCAGTATTTT. Its protein is CASSADRAALSTDTQYF.

This clonotype was seen at least ten times. The chain combines TRBV11-1 with TRBJ2-5; no firm D call. The CDR3 has 13 amino acids. Germline CDR1 SGHAT, CDR2 FQDESV (reference sequence). The V and J ends lost 7 bases and 1 base respectively, with 10 bases between them. Here the CDR3 DNA reads TGTGCCAGCAACCATAACGTCCAAGAGACCCAGTACTTC. Translating gives CASNHNVQETQYF.

This clonotype was recorded at least ten times. The rearrangement uses TRBV7-9 and TRBJ2-1; TRBD2 is a possible D gene (7 bases). V was trimmed by 2 bases and J by 7 bases, leaving 12 bases between them. The CDR3 has 14 amino acids. Germline V gene sequence: CDR1 SEHNR, CDR2 FQNEAQ (reference sequence). CDR3 in amino acids: CASSLRGAGNEQFF. CDR3 DNA: TGTGCCAGCAGCTTACGGGGGGCTGGGAATGAGCAGTTCTTC.

This clonotype was observed many times. The chain recombines TRBV6-5 with TRBJ2-3; possibly TRBD1 for D (7 bases). Trimming took off 2 bases at V and 3 bases at J, with 30 bases between the two ends. The CDR3 runs 21 residues. CDR1 is MNHEY, CDR2 SVGAGI, per germline. CDR3 sequence reads: CASSYTRPGTGQGGMTDTQYF. The CDR3 DNA reads TGTGCCAGCAGTTACACCAGACCAGGGACGGGCCAGGGGGGAATGACAGATACGCAGTATTTT.

This clonotype was recorded at least ten times. The genes are TRBV18 and TRBJ2-1; no reliable D call. Germline V gene data show CDR1 as KGHSH and CDR2 as LQKENI. This CDR3 contains 16 residues. V was cut by 0 bases and J by 2 bases, with 11 bases left in between. CDR3 amino acids: CASSPPRTATYNEQFF. In DNA form, the CDR3 reads TGTGCCAGCTCACCACCAAGGACCGCAACCTACAATGAGCAGTTCTTC.

There are many counts of this clonotype. The rearrangement links TRBV7-9 to TRBJ2-7, with D possibly being TRBD1 or TRBD2 (6 bases each). This CDR3 is 16 amino acids long. Germline values: CDR1 SEHNR, CDR2 FQNEAQ (reference sequence). The germline V and J ends were trimmed by 5 bases and 1 base, with 18 bases remaining between them. The CDR3, as DNA: TGTGCCAGCAGCCTACTAGCAGAAGGACAGTCCTACGAGCAGTACTTC. Translation gives CASSLLAEGQSYEQYF.

This clonotype was seen many times. The chain couples TRBV7-3 to TRBJ2-6; D might be TRBD2 (6 bases). Looked up from germline, CDR1 is SGHTA and CDR2 is FQGTGA. CDR3 length equals 17 residues. V gave up 5 bases and J gave up 0 bases, with 14 bases separating them. The CDR3 DNA follows: TGTGCCAGCAGCCCAGAGCGGGCGATCTCTGGGGCCAACGTCCTGACTTTC. This gives the protein CASSPERAISGANVLTF.

At least ten counts were recorded for this clonotype. The V and J genes are TRBV7-4 and TRBJ2-7; D gene unclear. V lost 1 base and J 5 bases, leaving 6 bases between the germline ends. The germline V gene encodes CDR1 SGHVT and CDR2 SQSDAQ. This CDR3 has 12 amino acids. DNA of the CDR3: TGTGCCAGCAGCTTAGAAAAAAACGAGCAGTACTTC. It yields the protein CASSLEKNEQYF.

This clonotype was seen ten or more times. The chain is built from TRBV5-1 and TRBJ2-3; TRBD2 agrees at 9 bases. The germline gives CDR1 SGHRS, CDR2 YFSETQ. There are 16 residues in the CDR3. Germline trimming cut 7 bases from V and 5 bases from J; bases unmatched to any gene: 14. In nucleotides, the CDR3 is TGCGCCAGCTCACTTAGCGGGGGCCCCACTATAGATACGCAGTATTTT. Its protein is CASSLSGGPTIDTQYF.

This clonotype was detected ten times or more. The V call is TRBV28, the J call TRBJ1-1; D may be TRBD1 (5 bases). V was cut by 10 bases and J by 4 bases, with 16 bases left in between. The CDR3 length is 13 residues. The germline CDR1 and CDR2 sequences are MDHEN and SYDVKM. CDR3: CATEAGIGTEAFF. Here the CDR3 DNA reads TGTGCCACCGAGGCAGGGATCGGCACTGAAGCTTTCTTT.